Below, 2 T cell receptor beta chains from the same sample are listed, as sequenced in a study of identical twins. TCRdb analysed the 5' RACE reads with MiXCR anew, one entry per CDR3 protein. The repertoire holds a few hundred thousand distinct CDR3 sequences, with approximately 14% as singletons. In addition, the sample was reused for a study of yellow fever vaccine responses in identical twins.

Sequenced material: CD4+ T cells sorted from blood. These receptors were obtained from a young woman in good health.

The gene calls are TRBV7-9 and TRBJ1-4, with D possibly matching TRBD1 (5 bases). This CDR3 region has 16 residues. V lost 5 bases to trimming and J lost 1 base, with 14 bases between them. CDR1 is SEHNR and CDR2 is FQNEAQ in the germline V gene (reference sequence). Written as DNA, the CDR3 is TGTGCCAGCAGCGCCGGGACCGTCATAACTAATGAAAAACTGTTTTTT. Protein product: CASSAGTVITNEKLFF. Together with reference TRBV7-9 and TRBJ1-4, the CDR3 gives the full variable domain: DTGVSQNPRHKITKRGQNVTFRCDPISEHNRLYWYRQTLGQGPEFLTYFQNEAQLEKSRLLSDRFSAERPKGSFSTLEIQRTEQGDSAMYLCASSAGTVITNEKLFFGSGTQLSVL.

This clonotype was seen only a few times. This rearrangement joins TRBV12-3 or TRBV12-4 to TRBJ2-1; 8 bases fit TRBD2. V dropped 7 bases and J dropped 8; count of bases not matched to a gene: 10. The CDR3 contains 14 residues. CDR3: CASTLGSGKDEQFF. CDR3 nucleotide sequence: TGTGCCAGCACCTTAGGTAGCGGGAAAGATGAGCAGTTCTTC.